This T cell receptor (beta chain) was recorded in a study of blood T cell repertoires in COVID-19 (dated by TCRdb to the early 2020s). Describing the broader study: Samples from collaborators originated in the United States, Italy and Spain and spanned both the acute and convalescent phases of COVID-19. The prospective study material was composed of cDNA or gDNA derived from T cells, B-cell-depleted T cells, or PBMCs. The dataset comprised deeply sampled blood TCRbeta repertoires from subjects exposed to, actively infected with, or recovered from COVID-19. The repertoires were released in a freely available public database intended as a resource for research on the immune response to SARS-CoV-2. Samples came from the ongoing ImmuneRACE study (first 160 participants) plus 1,254 subjects from 6 global collaborators. Sample metadata almost always included a de-identified subject ID, COVID-19 status, age in years and sex. HLA class I and class II types, where available, came from metadata supplied by the sample provider rather than from assay-based typing. The paper as a whole reports these results and caveats: The quantity of clinical and demographic metadata differed by source and by participant and was supplied without curation.

Regarding this clone: Its antigen target is currently unknown. No quality values exist for individual bases; no much larger clone is one base distant.

The germline V gene specifies KGHSH as CDR1 and LQKENI as CDR2. The CDR3, cysteine through phenylalanine, is 13 amino acids long. The sequence is cut down to CDR3 DNA, 39 bases in frame from base 1. V is trimmed back by 3 bases and J by 3 bases, and the junction contains 1 base that no gene match accounts for. The immunoSEQ Assay, a bias-controlled multiplex PCR, was used to amplify TCRbeta CDR3 regions from genomic DNA. In the source study's methods: The number of nucleated cells in each sample was estimated by amplification of reference gene primers within the assay. Sequence reads were collapsed and filtered to measure the absolute abundance of every unique TCRbeta CDR3 rearrangement. For each sample, productive Simpson clonality was calculated as the square root of Simpson's diversity index across productive rearrangements. In TCRdb, the immuneACCESS table is reduced to in-frame sequences with V and J assigned. These tables do not hold every clone; where another copy was compared, an unresolved V gene accounts for under half, and the others remain unexplained. Clonal size and the V and J genes are those of that table, whereas D and trimming came from the DNA. In all, the sample holds about 110,000 clones, and more than 75% of those were seen once. The ten largest clones represent less than 3.5% of the sample.

Whole blood was collected in K2EDTA tubes by collaborating institutions according to the institutions' own protocols. For TCRbeta analysis, collaborators shipped samples as frozen whole blood, isolated PBMCs, or DNA extracted from either of those sample types. Material for sequencing was peripheral blood. Recombination connected TRBV18 to TRBJ2-5, and TRBD1 matches 7 of the central bases. The TCR originated in a woman aged 45-65 years with acute or convalescent COVID-19. The CDR3 protein: CASSPGQKETQYF. The sequenced DNA is TGTGCCAGCTCACCGGGACAGAAAGAGACCCAGTACTTC.